Below are 10 T cell receptor beta chains sequenced from a single sample in a study of metastatic and nonmetastatic thyroid tumors. TCRdb re-processed the PCR reads through MiXCR. The sample has some 26,000 clones, 20% seen once; the top ten hold about 4.6%. All patients reached thyroid surgery having received no treatment beforehand. The material sequenced was adjacent normal tissue. These receptor sequences come from a female donor with papillary thyroid cancer or a benign thyroid nodule (not recorded which). Some clones in this sample may be carry-over from other donors' samples.

Ten or more counts support this clone. At the DNA level, this CDR3 is encoded by other sequences in the same sample as well. Here the CDR3 DNA reads TGCAGTGCTAGAGATCTGCAGCCGAGCTCCTACGAGCAGTACTTC. Amino acid sequence: CSARDLQPSSYEQYF. The chain links TRBV20-1 to TRBJ2-7; unclear D gene. Germline CDR1 is DFQATT and CDR2 is SNEGSKA (reference sequence). The CDR3 is 15 amino acids. Trimming removed 0 bases from V and 0 bases from J, with 12 bases in between.

This clone ranks as medium-sized (0.01 to 0.1%). The V gene is TRBV6-2 or TRBV6-3, the J gene TRBJ2-1, with D perhaps matching TRBD2 (5 bases). CDR3 size: 12 residues. The V end lost 2 bases, the J end lost 14 bases, and 13 bases lay between the germline ends. Germline V lookup: CDR1 MNHEY, CDR2 SVGEGT. CDR3 residues: CASSYLGLKKFF. In DNA, the CDR3 is TGTGCCAGCAGTTACCTCGGACTGAAGAAGTTCTTC.

A few counts support this clone. CDR3 sequence reads: CASSLPGTSGYNEQFF. DNA for the CDR3: TGTGCCAGCAGTTTACCCGGGACTAGCGGCTACAATGAGCAGTTCTTC. The rearrangement joins TRBV28 to TRBJ2-1; 11 bases agree with TRBD2. Germline CDR1 and CDR2: MDHEN and SYDVKM. V lost 2 bases, J lost 3 bases, and 3 bases stayed unmatched. The CDR3 runs to 16 residues.

This clone counts as medium-sized (0.01 to 0.1%). This sequence joins TRBV7-2 and TRBJ2-7, with TRBD2 identical over 8 bases. There are 16 residues in the CDR3. Trimming took 5 bases from V and 5 from J; bases not matched to a gene: 14. Germline V lookup: CDR1 SGHTA, CDR2 FQGNSA. CDR3 in amino acids: CASSPPGLALVHEQYF. CDR3 nucleotides: TGTGCCAGCAGCCCTCCCGGACTAGCTCTTGTCCACGAGCAGTACTTC.

This clone was detected many times. Here the CDR3 reads CASSLSSTAKNIQYF. Here the CDR3 DNA reads TGTGCCAGCAGTTTATCCTCGACAGCCAAAAACATTCAGTACTTC. This chain links TRBV12-3 or TRBV12-4 with TRBJ2-4; D call uncertain. The CDR3 sequence is 15 residues long. V lost 2 bases, J lost 0 bases, and 8 bases lay in between.

This clone was seen repeatedly, ten times or more. This chain uses TRBV6-2 or TRBV6-3 with TRBJ2-3; D possibly corresponds to TRBD1 (5 bases). This CDR3 comprises 14 residues. Per the germline V gene, CDR1 is MNHEY and CDR2 is SVGEGT. Trimming took 4 bases from V and 3 from J, leaving 11 bases between them. The CDR3: CASSFFRVTDTQYF. The CDR3 DNA is TGTGCCAGCAGTTTTTTCAGGGTGACAGATACGCAGTATTTT.

This clone was observed at least ten times. The V and J genes are TRBV28 and TRBJ2-3, with D maybe TRBD2 (6 bases). Trimming pared 8 bases from V and 2 bases from J, leaving 26 bases between. Germline CDR1 is MDHEN and CDR2 is SYDVKM. The CDR3 runs 18 residues. The CDR3: CASGRRDRAVTDTDTQYF. The CDR3, as DNA: TGTGCCAGCGGCCGGCGGGACCGGGCAGTCACCGACACAGATACGCAGTATTTT.

This clone was recorded many times. The CDR3 bases are TGTGCCAGCAGCCGTCCTTTGACAGGGTCAGAGACCCAGTACTTC. Protein sequence: CASSRPLTGSETQYF. The chain carries TRBV28 and TRBJ2-5, with 7 bases that match TRBD1. V lost 6 bases to trimming and J lost 4 bases; unmatched junction nucleotides: 11. Germline V gives CDR1 MDHEN, CDR2 SYDVKM. This CDR3 spans 15 amino acids. The entire variable domain, with the rest obtained from reference TRBV28 and TRBJ2-5, is as follows: DVKVTQSSRYLVKRTGEKVFLECVQDMDHENMFWYRQDPGLGLRLIYFSYDVKMKEKGDIPEGYSVSREKKERFSLILESASTNQTSMYLCASSRPLTGSETQYFGPGTRLLVL.

This clone has just a few counts. V usage is TRBV28 and J usage is TRBJ2-3, with 10 positions matching TRBD2. The CDR3 has 16 residues. With V trimmed by 3 bases and J by 2 bases, 5 bases remained unmatched. The germline gives CDR1 MDHEN, CDR2 SYDVKM. The CDR3 bases are TGTGCCAGCAGTTTTTCCGGGACTAGCGCCACAGATACGCAGTATTTT. It encodes CASSFSGTSATDTQYF.

This clone was seen ten or more times. The V and J genes are TRBV9 and TRBJ2-1; 11 bases match TRBD2. V shed 0 bases and J 4 bases; nucleotides not matched to a gene: 3. Germline loops: CDR1 SGDLS, CDR2 YYNGEE. This CDR3 region has 16 residues. For the CDR3, the DNA is TGTGCCAGCAGCGTAGGGACTAGCGGGCATTACAATGAGCAGTTCTTC. The encoded protein is CASSVGTSGHYNEQFF.